A selection of T cell receptor beta chains follows, all from one sample in a study of cytomegalovirus exposure and HLA in healthy donors. Only in-frame clones appear in the TCRdb table, and some are missing; sequencing was by immunoSEQ multiplex PCR. The table has about 170,000 clones, 65% to 80% seen once. Sequenced: PBMCs. These receptors all stem from a woman aged 50 to 65 in good health and CMV-seropositive. Each CDR3 is given without its conserved first and last residue.

J gene | V gene | CDR3 protein
TRBJ2-5 | TRBV5-4 | ASSSGTSGQTQY
TRBJ2-1 | TRBV5-1 | ASSSGTSGAYNEQF
TRBJ1-6 | TRBV5-4 | ASSSSTPVNSPLH
TRBJ1-4 | TRBV4-3 | ASSSSPPTGAATNEKLF
TRBJ2-1 | TRBV9 | ASSVVGGGSSYNEQF
TRBJ2-7 | TRBV2 | ASMTGLSYEQY
TRBJ2-3 | TRBV7-9 | ASSTGTSGRPDTQY
TRBJ2-1 | TRBV9 | ASSRGLAGATDNEQF
TRBJ1-1 | TRBV11-2 | ASSLEAGLAEAF
TRBJ2-7 | TRBV9 | ASSAQDLSSYEQY
TRBJ2-2 | TRBV7-2 | ASSRNSGGDTGELF
TRBJ2-1 | TRBV9 | ASSVEKTSGYNEQF
TRBJ2-5 | TRBV7-8 | ASSLAAKTQY
TRBJ1-1 | TRBV28 | ASQLGTGPGTEAF
TRBJ2-7 | TRBV4-3 | ASSQGVTVQGVPYEQY
TRBJ1-1 | TRBV2 | ASSDQGLMNTEAF
TRBJ1-1 | TRBV5-5 | ASSLAQGSTEAF
TRBJ1-1 | TRBV5-1 | ASSPRQGQNTEAF
TRBJ1-1 | TRBV30 | AWSVAGGTEAF
TRBJ1-2 | TRBV29-1 | SVGVGANYGYT
TRBJ2-7 | TRBV7-3 | ASSLYRDPYEQY
TRBJ2-7 | TRBV5-1 | ASSTSQGAREQY
TRBJ2-7 | TRBV9 | ASSVGASGSPHEQY
TRBJ2-1 | TRBV7-9 | ASSSLLAGVNEQF
TRBJ1-2 | TRBV5-4 | ASSSVGRLGPNYGYT
. | TRBV5-1 | ASSTLYEQY
TRBJ2-2 | TRBV5-1 | ASSLDGRDGELF
TRBJ1-2 | TRBV6-4 | ASSRVPFSPVST
TRBJ2-3 | TRBV2 | ASSGELGTDTQY
TRBJ2-2 | TRBV7-2 | ASSLEGRGRDGRTGELF
TRBJ2-5 | TRBV7-3 | ASSLQQGSQETQY
TRBJ1-6 | TRBV19 | ASSRTYNSPLH
TRBJ2-1 | TRBV7-2 | ASSLVASGGAQNEQF
TRBJ1-1 | TRBV30 | AWSLQGYTEAF
TRBJ1-2 | TRBV11-2 | ASSLDAGDNGYT
TRBJ2-5 | TRBV7-2 | ASSWNAGMQETQY
TRBJ2-2 | TRBV4-3 | ASSQADSYTGELF
TRBJ1-1 | TRBV19 | ASSTPGRGLEAF
TRBJ2-3 | TRBV5-4 | ASSLAPGLAGLADTQY
TRBJ1-1 | TRBV5-4 | ASSLSVGNEAF
TRBJ2-7 | TRBV5-1 | ASSFATSGGPISSYEQY
TRBJ2-3 | TRBV6-5 | ASSYSGRGTDTQY
TRBJ1-1 | TRBV6-5 | ASLRDTEAF
TRBJ1-2 | TRBV2 | ASRDRGAGYT
TRBJ2-3 | TRBV7-8 | ASSLARDSTQY
TRBJ1-2 | TRBV19 | ASSIWTGGRGNYGYT
TRBJ1-6 | TRBV2 | ASSPTDSVNSPLH
TRBJ2-1 | TRBV7-3 | ASSIRAGENEQF
TRBJ2-7 | TRBV21-1 | ASSKIHRYHYEQY
TRBJ2-7 | TRBV2 | ASSGQGGEQY
TRBJ1-2 | TRBV18 | ASSPPGQGEYGYT
TRBJ2-2 | TRBV2 | ASSEGGGGRGELF